One and the same sample provided the 25 T cell receptor beta chains below, sequenced in a study of T cell repertoires in cytomegalovirus infection. MiXCR, applied by TCRdb to the reads, yields one record per CDR3 protein. The sample yields some 200,000 distinct CDR3 sequences, under 25% seen once. The sample was PBMCs. The receptors here all came from a human donor in good health (CMV status not recorded). Some clones in this sample may be carry-over from other donors' samples.

This chain links TRBV27 with TRBJ2-1, with 15 bases aligning to TRBD2. The CDR3 totals 15 residues. J was trimmed by 9 bases and V by 3 bases; bases with no gene match: 3. Per germline, CDR1 MNHEY and CDR2 SMNVEV (reference sequence). For the CDR3, the DNA is TGTGCCAGCAGTTTGGGACTAGCGGGAGGTACTGAGCAGTTCTTC. Translation: CASSLGLAGGTEQFF.

This clonotype was picked up a small number of times. The chain links TRBV12-3 or TRBV12-4 to TRBJ1-5, with unresolved D. The CDR3 is made up of 13 amino acids. V lost 2 bases and J 7 bases, leaving 9 bases between the germline ends. The CDR3 here is CASSLKLLQPQHF. Here the CDR3 DNA reads TGTGCCAGCAGTTTAAAACTTTTACAGCCCCAGCATTTT.

The V and J genes are TRBV20-1 and TRBJ2-7; 7 bases match TRBD2. CDR1 is DFQATT and CDR2 is SNEGSKA in the germline V gene (reference sequence). This CDR3 contains 14 residues. Unmatched junction bases numbered 7, after V lost 5 bases and J lost 0 bases. The CDR3 sequence: CSAHSAGSSYEQYF. Here the CDR3 DNA reads TGCAGTGCTCATTCAGCGGGAAGCTCCTACGAGCAGTACTTC.

Worth noting for this clonotype: At one of its ends the junction is not consistent with the germline gene, which may arise from a read error. The chain has TRBV6-2 or TRBV6-3 and TRBJ2-7; unclear D gene. The CDR3 sequence is 16 residues long. The germline V gene has CDR1 MNHEY and CDR2 SVGEGT. The CDR3 loop reads CAGSYSVGKHSYEQYF. CDR3 nucleotides: TGTGCCGGCAGTTACTCGGTGGGAAAGCACTCCTACGAGCAGTACTTC.

The sample holds many counts of this clonotype. The chain carries TRBV7-8 and TRBJ1-1, with 7 bases lining up with TRBD1. Germline CDR1 is SGHVS and CDR2 is FQNEAQ. This CDR3 comprises 15 residues. The V segment lost 3 bases and the J segment 4 bases; nucleotides outside the gene matches: 8. CDR3 protein: CASSFRTGKGTEAFF. The DNA for the CDR3 is TGTGCCAGCAGCTTCCGGACAGGCAAGGGCACTGAAGCTTTCTTT.

In this sample, this clonotype turned up a few times. V and J are TRBV2 and TRBJ1-5, with 8 bases that match TRBD1. Germline CDR1 reads SNHLY; CDR2 reads FYNNEI. The length of the CDR3 is 14 residues. V dropped 7 bases and J dropped 8; count of bases not matched to a gene: 10. The CDR3 DNA reads TGTGCCAGCAACACAGGGGGGGAATTTGAGCCCCAGCATTTT. Translating it yields CASNTGGEFEPQHF.

This clonotype was seen many times. This chain links TRBV7-2 with TRBJ2-1; a weak D match, TRBD1 (6 bases). V lost 1 base and J lost 2, with 9 bases in between. The CDR3 length is 15 residues. The V gene's germline CDR1 is SGHTA and CDR2 FQGNSA. The CDR3 spells CASSLEDSAYNEQFF. DNA of the CDR3: TGTGCCAGCAGCTTAGAGGACAGTGCCTACAATGAGCAGTTCTTC.

This clonotype appeared a few times. The chain employs TRBV14 and TRBJ2-5; weak D call: TRBD1 (5 bases). The V end was cut by 5 bases, the J end by 1 base, with 11 bases between. CDR1 is SGHDN, CDR2 FVKESK, per germline. The CDR3 has 14 amino acids. As DNA, the CDR3 is TGTGCCAGCAGCGCCGACAGCCTCCAAGAGACCCAGTACTTC. It yields the protein CASSADSLQETQYF.

This clonotype showed up just once. Since a much larger clone is just one base distant, this may be a read error. The genes are TRBV7-3 and TRBJ2-7; a possible D gene is TRBD1 (6 bases). Germline CDR1 is SGHTA and CDR2 is FQGTGA. The CDR3 length is 14 residues. CDR3 nucleotides: TGTGTCAGCAGCTTACAGGGTGACGGGTACGAGCAGTACTTC. Protein product: CVSSLQGDGYEQYF.

There are a few counts of this clonotype. The chain carries TRBV29-1 and TRBJ2-3; possible D gene TRBD1, 6 bases. Looked up from germline, CDR1 is SQVTM and CDR2 is ANQGSEA. This CDR3 is built from 13 residues. V lost 7 bases to trimming and J lost 6 bases, with 17 bases between them. The CDR3 DNA reads TGCAGCGGGATCCCAGGGGCGCATGATACGCAGTATTTT. This gives the protein CSGIPGAHDTQYF.

This clonotype showed up just a few times. The chain joins TRBV6-5 to TRBJ1-1; 9 positions agree with TRBD1. The V gene end was trimmed by 0 bases and the J gene end by 6 bases; junction bases not matched to a gene: 5. Germline-derived CDR1 and CDR2 are MNHEY and SVGAGI. CDR3 length: 15 amino acids. The CDR3 loop reads CASSYSWDRASEAFF. As DNA, the CDR3 is TGTGCCAGCAGTTACTCATGGGACAGGGCGTCTGAAGCTTTCTTT.

The V and J genes are TRBV2 and TRBJ2-5; D tentatively fits TRBD1 or TRBD2 (5 bases each). The germline V and J ends were trimmed by 8 bases and 4 bases, with 14 bases remaining between them. The CDR3 is 13 residues long. The germline gives CDR1 SNHLY, CDR2 FYNNEI. CDR3 loop: CASSEGIRETQYF. DNA of the CDR3: TGTGCCAGCTCTGAGGGGATCCGAGAGACCCAGTACTTC.

The CDR3 bases are TGTGCTAGTGGTTCACGACTCCAGGGTTTGTCCGGGGAGCTGTTTTTT. It is translated as CASGSRLQGLSGELFF. This rearrangement joins TRBV12-5 to TRBJ2-2; maybe TRBD1 (5 bases). This CDR3 has 16 amino acids. V was clipped by 4 bases and J by 6 bases, with 18 bases between them. CDR1 is LGHNT, CDR2 FRNRAP, per germline. Looking up the rest from reference TRBV12-5 and TRBJ2-2 gives the full variable domain: DARVTQTPRHKVTEMGQEVTMRCQPILGHNTVFWYRQTMMQGLELLAYFRNRAPLDDSGMPKDRFSAEMPDATLATLKIQPSEPRDSAVYFCASGSRLQGLSGELFFGEGSRLTVL.

This clonotype was found a few times. The chain carries TRBV23-1 and TRBJ2-1; no definite D call. TRBV23-1 belongs to the ORF category, with a function that is uncertain. The CDR3 sequence is 15 residues long. V dropped 11 bases and J dropped 1 base, with 18 bases sitting between them. The CDR3 region is CAGPGTPVSYNEQFF. CDR3 DNA: TGCGCCGGCCCTGGCACCCCGGTTTCCTACAATGAGCAGTTCTTC.

This clonotype has only one observation. V gene TRBV20-1 combines with J gene TRBJ1-5; D possibly corresponds to TRBD1 (5 bases). CDR1 is DFQATT and CDR2 is SNEGSKA in the germline V gene (reference sequence). CDR3 length: 14 residues. Trimming removed 7 bases at V and 5 bases at J, with 18 bases between. In DNA, the CDR3 is TGCAGTGTCTGGAGGGGAGGGGACGATCAGCCCCAGCATTTT. Its translation is CSVWRGGDDQPQHF.

This clonotype came up many times. The chain has TRBV19 and TRBJ2-2; no reliable D call. V was shortened by 1 base and J by 6 bases, with 3 bases between the two germline ends. In germline, CDR1 is LNHDA, CDR2 SQIVND (reference sequence). This CDR3 has 12 amino acids. The CDR3 reads CASSIGSGELFF. The DNA for the CDR3 is TGTGCCAGTAGTATAGGTTCCGGGGAGCTGTTTTTT.

CDR3 bases: TGCAGTGCTAGAGAGCCGGGACTAGCGGGAGGGTCCCTCGCGGGCAATGAGCAGTTCTTC. Translating it yields CSAREPGLAGGSLAGNEQFF. The chain recombines TRBV20-1 with TRBJ2-1; 16 nucleotides agree with TRBD2. V shed 0 bases, J shed 6 bases, and the junction held 14 bases outside the gene matches. The CDR3 length is 20 residues. The germline V gene has CDR1 DFQATT and CDR2 SNEGSKA (reference sequence).

This clonotype was counted at least ten times. This rearrangement joins TRBV11-2 to TRBJ1-1, with D tentatively TRBD1 (5 bases). Germline CDR1 and CDR2: SGHAT and FQNNGV. CDR3 length: 14 amino acids. The V and J ends lost 0 bases and 11 bases respectively, with 16 bases between them. The CDR3 is CASSLDPGGAAAFF. The CDR3 DNA is TGTGCCAGCAGCTTAGATCCTGGAGGGGCGGCGGCTTTCTTT.

The chain has TRBV14 and TRBJ2-2, with D tentatively TRBD1 (6 bases). V lost 4 bases to trimming and J lost 6 bases, with 18 bases between them. There are 16 residues in the CDR3. Germline V gene lookup returns CDR1 SGHDN and CDR2 FVKESK. This CDR3 is CASSPYTGIDAGELFF. The CDR3 region has the DNA TGTGCCAGCAGCCCTTATACAGGGATCGACGCCGGGGAGCTGTTTTTT.

In its sample, this clonotype was seen many times. The V call is TRBV7-8, the J call TRBJ2-6, with D perhaps TRBD1 or TRBD2 (6 bases each). The V end lost 7 bases, the J end lost 4 bases, and 14 bases lay between the germline ends. Germline CDR1 and CDR2: SGHVS and FQNEAQ. The CDR3 is 15 amino acids. The CDR3 region is CASTQRGVGANVLTF. DNA for the CDR3: TGTGCCAGCACCCAAAGGGGGGTCGGGGCCAACGTCCTGACTTTC.

This clonotype came up many times. DNA for the CDR3: TGTGCCAGCAGCGCTCTCGCGGATACGCAGTATTTT. Protein: CASSALADTQYF. This chain connects TRBV7-2 to TRBJ2-3; D gene uncertain. The CDR3 has 12 amino acids. Trimming left V 5 bases short and J 6 bases short, with 9 bases between. CDR1 is SGHTA, CDR2 FQGNSA, per germline.

Regarding this clonotype: A much bigger clone sits one base away, suggesting this may be a read error. The CDR3 DNA sequence: TGTGTCAGCGTGAAGAGGGACAGGAGGCACGAGCAGTACTTC. Translation gives CVSVKRDRRHEQYF. This sequence joins TRBV7-6 and TRBJ2-7; 8 bases line up with TRBD1. The CDR3 length is 14 residues. Germline CDR1 is SGHVS and CDR2 is FNYEAQ. The variable domain in full, with the rest retrieved from reference TRBV7-6 and TRBJ2-7, is GAGVSQSPRYKVTKRGQDVALRCDPISGHVSLYWYRQALGQGPEFLTYFNYEAQQDKSGLPNDRFSAERPEGSISTLTIQRTEQRDSAMYRCVSVKRDRRHEQYFGPGTRLTVT.

The chain is built from TRBV28 and TRBJ1-1, with D possibly matching TRBD1 (6 bases). This CDR3 region has 11 residues. Germline CDR1 and CDR2: MDHEN and SYDVKM. V lost 4 bases and J 10 bases, leaving 10 bases between the germline ends. Written as DNA, the CDR3 is TGTGCCAGCAGTTCCGGGACAACAGCTTTCTTT. Translated: CASSSGTTAFF.

This clonotype appeared a few times. The chain uses TRBV29-1 and TRBJ1-1; TRBD1 agrees at 10 bases. V trimming: 5 bases; J trimming: 11 bases; junction bases outside the gene matches: 8. The length of the CDR3 is 12 residues. Germline V CDR1 and CDR2: SQVTM, ANQGSEA. The CDR3 loop is CSVTGQGPLAFF. As DNA, the CDR3 is TGCAGCGTTACGGGACAGGGGCCTTTGGCTTTCTTT.

This clonotype showed up just a few times. The chain carries TRBV7-6 and TRBJ2-1; TRBD2 aligns across 12 bases. Germline lookup yields CDR1 SGHVS and CDR2 FNYEAQ. The J segment lost 6 bases and the V segment lost 4 bases, leaving 7 bases of the junction unmatched. This CDR3 comprises 16 residues. As DNA, the CDR3 is TGTGCCAGCAGCTCCTTGACTAGCGGGAGAGGCAATGAGCAGTTCTTC. Protein sequence: CASSSLTSGRGNEQFF.